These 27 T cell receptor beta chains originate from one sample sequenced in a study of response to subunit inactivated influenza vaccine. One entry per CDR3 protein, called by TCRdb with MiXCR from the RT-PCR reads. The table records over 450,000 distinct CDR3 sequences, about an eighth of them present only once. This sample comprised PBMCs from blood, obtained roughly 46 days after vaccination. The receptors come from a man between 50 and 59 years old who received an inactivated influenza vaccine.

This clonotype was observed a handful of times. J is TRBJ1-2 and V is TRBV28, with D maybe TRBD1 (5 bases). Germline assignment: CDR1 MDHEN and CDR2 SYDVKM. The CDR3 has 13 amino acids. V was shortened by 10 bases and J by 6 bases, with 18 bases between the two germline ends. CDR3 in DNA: TGTGCCACCGGGACCCACGGCCGGGATGGCTACACCTTC. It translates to CATGTHGRDGYTF.

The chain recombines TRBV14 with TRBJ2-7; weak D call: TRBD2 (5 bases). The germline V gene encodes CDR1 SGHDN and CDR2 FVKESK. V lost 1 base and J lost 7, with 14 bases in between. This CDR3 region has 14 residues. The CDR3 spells CASSQVGTKREQYF. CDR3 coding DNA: TGTGCCAGCAGCCAAGTCGGTACTAAGCGGGAGCAGTACTTC.

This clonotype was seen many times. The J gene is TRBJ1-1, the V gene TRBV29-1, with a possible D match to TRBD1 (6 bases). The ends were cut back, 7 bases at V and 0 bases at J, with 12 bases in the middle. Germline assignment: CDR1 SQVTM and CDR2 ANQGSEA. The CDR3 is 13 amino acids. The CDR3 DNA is TGCAGCGGCGGTCAGGGGCTGAACACTGAAGCTTTCTTT. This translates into CSGGQGLNTEAFF.

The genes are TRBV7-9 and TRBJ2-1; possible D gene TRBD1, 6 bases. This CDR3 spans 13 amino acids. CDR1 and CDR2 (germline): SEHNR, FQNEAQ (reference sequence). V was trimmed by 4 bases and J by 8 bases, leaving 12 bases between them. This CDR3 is CASSSTGIHEQFF. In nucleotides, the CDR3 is TGTGCCAGCAGCTCAACAGGGATTCATGAGCAGTTCTTC.

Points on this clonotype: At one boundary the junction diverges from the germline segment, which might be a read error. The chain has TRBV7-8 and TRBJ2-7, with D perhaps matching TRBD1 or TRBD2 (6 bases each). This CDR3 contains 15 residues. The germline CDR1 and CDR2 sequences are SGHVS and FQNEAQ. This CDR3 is CASSLESGASSEQYF. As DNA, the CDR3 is TGTGCCAGCAGCTTAGAATCGGGGGCGTCCTCCGAGCAGTACTTC.

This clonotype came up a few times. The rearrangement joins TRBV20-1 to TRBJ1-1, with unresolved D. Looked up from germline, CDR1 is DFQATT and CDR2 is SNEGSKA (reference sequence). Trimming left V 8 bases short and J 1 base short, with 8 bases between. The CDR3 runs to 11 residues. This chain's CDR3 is CSSKRNTEAFF. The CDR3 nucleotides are TGCAGTTCGAAGAGGAACACTGAAGCTTTCTTT.

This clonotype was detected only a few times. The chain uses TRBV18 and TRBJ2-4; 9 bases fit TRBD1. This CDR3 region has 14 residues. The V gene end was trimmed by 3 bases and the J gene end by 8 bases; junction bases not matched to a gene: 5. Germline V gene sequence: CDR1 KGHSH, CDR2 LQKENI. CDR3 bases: TGTGCCAGCTCACCCCGGGACAGGGTTTACATTCAGTACTTC. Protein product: CASSPRDRVYIQYF.

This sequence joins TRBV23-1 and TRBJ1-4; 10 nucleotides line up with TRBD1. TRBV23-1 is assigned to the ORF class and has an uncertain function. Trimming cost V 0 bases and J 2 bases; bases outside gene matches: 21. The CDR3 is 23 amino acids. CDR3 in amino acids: CASSQSTTRLSPDRGSTNEKLFF. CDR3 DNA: TGCGCCAGCAGTCAATCAACCACCCGATTGTCCCCGGACAGGGGGTCGACTAATGAAAAACTGTTTTTT.

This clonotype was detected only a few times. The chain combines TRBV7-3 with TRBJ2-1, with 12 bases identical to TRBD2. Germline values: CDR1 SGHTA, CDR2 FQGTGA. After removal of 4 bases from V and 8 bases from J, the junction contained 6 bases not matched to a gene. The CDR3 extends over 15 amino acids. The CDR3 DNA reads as TGTGCCAGCAGCTCGCTAGCGGGAGGGCATCATGAGCAGTTCTTC. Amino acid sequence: CASSSLAGGHHEQFF.

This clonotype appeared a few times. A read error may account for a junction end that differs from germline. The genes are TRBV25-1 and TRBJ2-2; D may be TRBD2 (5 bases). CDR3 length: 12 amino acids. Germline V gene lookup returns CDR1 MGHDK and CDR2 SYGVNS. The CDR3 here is CASHSNTGEPFF. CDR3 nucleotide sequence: TGTGCCAGCCACTCGAACACCGGGGAGCCGTTTTTT.

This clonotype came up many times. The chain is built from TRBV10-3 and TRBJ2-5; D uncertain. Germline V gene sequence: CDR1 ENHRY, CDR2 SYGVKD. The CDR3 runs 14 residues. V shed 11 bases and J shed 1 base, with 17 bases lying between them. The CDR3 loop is CAAAMTQFQETQYF. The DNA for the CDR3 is TGTGCCGCAGCAATGACCCAGTTCCAAGAGACCCAGTACTTC.

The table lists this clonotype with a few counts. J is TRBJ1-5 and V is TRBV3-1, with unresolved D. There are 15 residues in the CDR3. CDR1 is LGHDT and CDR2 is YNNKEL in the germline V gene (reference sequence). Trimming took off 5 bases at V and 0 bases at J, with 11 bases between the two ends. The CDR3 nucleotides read TGTGCCAGCAGCTACAGTTCCGATAGCAATCAGCCCCAGCATTTT. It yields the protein CASSYSSDSNQPQHF. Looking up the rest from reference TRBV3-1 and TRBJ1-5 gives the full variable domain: DTAVSQTPKYLVTQMGNDKSIKCEQNLGHDTMYWYKQDSKKFLKIMFSYNNKELIINETVPNRFSPKSPDKAHLNLHINSLELGDSAVYFCASSYSSDSNQPQHFGDGTRLSIL.

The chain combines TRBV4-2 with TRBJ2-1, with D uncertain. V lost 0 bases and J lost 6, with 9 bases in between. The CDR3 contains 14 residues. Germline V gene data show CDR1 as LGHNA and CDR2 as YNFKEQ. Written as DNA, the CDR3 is TGTGCCAGCAGCCAAGAAAGGCTAGGCAATGAGCAGTTCTTC. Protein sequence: CASSQERLGNEQFF.

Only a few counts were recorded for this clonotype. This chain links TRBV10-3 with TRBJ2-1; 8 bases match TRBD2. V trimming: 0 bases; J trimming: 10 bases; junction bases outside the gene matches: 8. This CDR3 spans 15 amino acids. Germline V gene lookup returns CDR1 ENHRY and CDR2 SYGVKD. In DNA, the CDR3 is TGTGCCATCAGTGAGTCAGGGGAGGTAGCGGGAGAGCAGTTCTTC. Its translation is CAISESGEVAGEQFF.

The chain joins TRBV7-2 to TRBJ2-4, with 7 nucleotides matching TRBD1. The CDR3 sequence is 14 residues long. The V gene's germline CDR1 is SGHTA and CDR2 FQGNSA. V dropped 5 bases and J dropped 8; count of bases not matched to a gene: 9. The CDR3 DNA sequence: TGTGCCAGCAGCCCCGCAAGGGGGCTTGACATTCAGTACTTC. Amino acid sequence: CASSPARGLDIQYF.

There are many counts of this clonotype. The CDR3 loop reads CASSFFGAKNIQYF. The CDR3 coding sequence is TGTGCCAGCAGTTTTTTCGGGGCCAAAAACATTCAGTACTTC. The J gene is TRBJ2-4, the V gene TRBV12-3 or TRBV12-4; D call uncertain. The CDR3 extends over 14 amino acids. Trimming stripped 3 bases from V and 1 base from J, with 7 bases between.

As DNA, the CDR3 is TGTGCCAGCGAGGGCGGGGGGAGCAAAAACATTCAGTACTTC. This sequence encodes CASEGGGSKNIQYF. The gene calls are TRBV7-2 and TRBJ2-4, with 8 nucleotides matching TRBD2. The CDR3 is 14 amino acids. V was pared by 8 bases and J by 3 bases, with 6 bases of the junction left unmatched. Germline V CDR1 and CDR2: SGHTA, FQGNSA.

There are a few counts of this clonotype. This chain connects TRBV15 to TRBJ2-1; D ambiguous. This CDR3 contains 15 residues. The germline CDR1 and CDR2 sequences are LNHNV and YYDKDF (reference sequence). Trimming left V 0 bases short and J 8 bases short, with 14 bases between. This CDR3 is CATSRETYLDDEQFF. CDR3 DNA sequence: TGTGCCACCAGCAGAGAGACCTACCTTGATGATGAGCAGTTCTTC.

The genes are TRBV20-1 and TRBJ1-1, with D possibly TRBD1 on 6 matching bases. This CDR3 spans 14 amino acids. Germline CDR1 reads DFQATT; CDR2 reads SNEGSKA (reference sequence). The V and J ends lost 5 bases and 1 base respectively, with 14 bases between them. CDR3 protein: CSAHTTGPNTEAFF. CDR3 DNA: TGCAGTGCTCACACGACAGGACCGAACACTGAAGCTTTCTTT.

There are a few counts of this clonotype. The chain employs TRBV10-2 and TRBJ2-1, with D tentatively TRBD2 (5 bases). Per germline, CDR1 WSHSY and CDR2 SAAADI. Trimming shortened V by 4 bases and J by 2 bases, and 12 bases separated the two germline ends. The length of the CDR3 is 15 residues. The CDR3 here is CASSGTGKAYNEQFF. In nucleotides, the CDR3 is TGCGCCAGCAGTGGAACGGGAAAGGCCTACAATGAGCAGTTCTTC.

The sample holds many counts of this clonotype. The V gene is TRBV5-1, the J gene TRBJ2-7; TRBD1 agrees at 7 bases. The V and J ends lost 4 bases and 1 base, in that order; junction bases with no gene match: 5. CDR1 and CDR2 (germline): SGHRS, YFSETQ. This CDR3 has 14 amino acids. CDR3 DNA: TGCGCCAGCAGCCTCCGGGACAGTTCCTACGAGCAGTACTTC. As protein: CASSLRDSSYEQYF.

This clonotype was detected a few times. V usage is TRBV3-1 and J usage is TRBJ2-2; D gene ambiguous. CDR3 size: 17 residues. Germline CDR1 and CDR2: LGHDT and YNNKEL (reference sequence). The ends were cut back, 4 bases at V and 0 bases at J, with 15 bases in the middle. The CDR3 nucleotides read TGTGCCAGCAGCCTCATCAGATCCTCCACGAACACCGGGGAGCTGTTTTTT. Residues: CASSLIRSSTNTGELFF.

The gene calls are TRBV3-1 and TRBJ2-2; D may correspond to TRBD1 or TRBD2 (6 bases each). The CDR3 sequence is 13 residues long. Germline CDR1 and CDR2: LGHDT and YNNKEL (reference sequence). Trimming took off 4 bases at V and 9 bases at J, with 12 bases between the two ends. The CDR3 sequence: CASSPMRDRELFF. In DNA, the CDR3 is TGTGCCAGCAGCCCAATGCGGGACAGGGAGCTGTTTTTT.

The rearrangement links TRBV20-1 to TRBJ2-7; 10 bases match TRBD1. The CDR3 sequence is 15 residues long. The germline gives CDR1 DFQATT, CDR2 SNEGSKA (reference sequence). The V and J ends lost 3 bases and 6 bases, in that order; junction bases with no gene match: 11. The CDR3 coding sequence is TGCAGTGCTAGCGGTGGGGACAGGGGCCTCGGCGAGCAGTACTTC. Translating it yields CSASGGDRGLGEQYF.

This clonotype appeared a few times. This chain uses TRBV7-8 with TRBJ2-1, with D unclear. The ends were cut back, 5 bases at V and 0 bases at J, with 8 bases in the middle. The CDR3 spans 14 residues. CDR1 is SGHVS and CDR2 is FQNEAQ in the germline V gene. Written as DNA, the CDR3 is TGTGCCAGCAGCAAATTCGTCTCCTACAATGAGCAGTTCTTC. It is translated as CASSKFVSYNEQFF.

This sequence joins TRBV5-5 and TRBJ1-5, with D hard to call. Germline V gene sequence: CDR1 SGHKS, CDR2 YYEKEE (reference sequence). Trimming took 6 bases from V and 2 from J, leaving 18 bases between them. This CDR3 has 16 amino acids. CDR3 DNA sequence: TGTGCCAGCACCCTTTCGCCGGAGTTCGGCAATCAGCCCCAGCATTTT. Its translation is CASTLSPEFGNQPQHF. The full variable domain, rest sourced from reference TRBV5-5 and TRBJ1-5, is DAGVTQSPTHLIKTRGQQVTLRCSPISGHKSVSWYQQVLGQGPQFIFQYYEKEERGRGNFPDRFSARQFPNYSSELNVNALLLGDSALYLCASTLSPEFGNQPQHFGDGTRLSIL.

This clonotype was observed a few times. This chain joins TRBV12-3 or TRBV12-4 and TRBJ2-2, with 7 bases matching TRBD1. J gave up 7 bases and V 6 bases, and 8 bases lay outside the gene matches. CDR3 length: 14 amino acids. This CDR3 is CASSLRQGDGELFF. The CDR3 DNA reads TGTGCCAGCAGCTTAAGACAGGGAGACGGGGAGCTGTTTTTT.